This entry describes one TCR beta chain. This clone's antigen is unknown. Within one base of it there is no much larger clone, and no base qualities were kept. This entry is derived from a study of blood T cell repertoires in COVID-19 (dated by TCRdb to about 2020). The study in broad terms: Samples covering the acute and convalescent phases of COVID-19 were provided by collaborators in the United States, Italy and Spain. The prospective study material was composed of cDNA or gDNA derived from T cells, B-cell-depleted T cells, or PBMCs. The dataset comprised deeply sampled blood TCRbeta repertoires from subjects exposed to, actively infected with, or recovered from COVID-19. The repertoires were released in a freely available public database meant as a resource for research on the immune response to SARS-CoV-2. The samples were drawn from two sources: the first 160 participants of the ongoing ImmuneRACE study, and 1,000 to 1,500 subjects contributed by 6 global collaborators. Sample metadata almost always included a de-identified subject ID, COVID-19 status, age in years and sex. Where available, HLA class I and class II types were obtained from metadata supplied by the sample provider rather than from assay-based typing.

V is shortened by 3 bases, J by 4 bases, and the region joining them spans 7 bases. CDR1 is given as SGHTA and CDR2 as FQGNSA, both from the germline V gene. The CDR3 holds 13 amino acids from the cysteine to the phenylalanine. The entry retains the CDR3 DNA only, 39 bases that are in frame from base 1. The full study reports these points: How much clinical and demographic metadata was included differed by source and by participant, and the metadata was provided uncurated.

The immunoSEQ Assay, a bias-controlled multiplex PCR, was used to amplify TCRbeta CDR3 regions from genomic DNA. In the authors' own workflow: The number of nucleated cells in each sample was estimated by amplification of reference gene primers within the assay. To quantify the absolute abundance of each unique TCRbeta CDR3 rearrangement, sequence reads were collapsed and filtered. Productive Simpson clonality was computed per sample as the square root of Simpson's diversity index over productive rearrangements. The table comes from immuneACCESS by way of TCRdb, which keeps in-frame sequences with V and J called. Part of the clones is missing from these tables; in studies checked, under half for an unresolved V gene and the rest for unknown reasons. The D gene and trimming were derived from the DNA, and the V and J assignments and clone size from that table. This sample lists about 180,000 clones; approximately 86% were detected once. Of the sample, around 8.6% is held by the ten largest clones.

The collaborating institutions used their own protocols to collect whole blood in K2EDTA tubes. For TCRbeta analysis, collaborators shipped samples as frozen whole blood, isolated PBMCs, or DNA extracted from either of those sample types. The receptor was isolated from a man aged 50-59 years with active or convalescent COVID-19. The sequence links TRBV7-2 to TRBJ2-1, with no D gene named confidently. The sample was peripheral blood. The base sequence is TGTGCCAGCAGCTTTCAACAGTACAATGAGCAGTTCTTC. The encoded protein is CASSFQQYNEQFF.